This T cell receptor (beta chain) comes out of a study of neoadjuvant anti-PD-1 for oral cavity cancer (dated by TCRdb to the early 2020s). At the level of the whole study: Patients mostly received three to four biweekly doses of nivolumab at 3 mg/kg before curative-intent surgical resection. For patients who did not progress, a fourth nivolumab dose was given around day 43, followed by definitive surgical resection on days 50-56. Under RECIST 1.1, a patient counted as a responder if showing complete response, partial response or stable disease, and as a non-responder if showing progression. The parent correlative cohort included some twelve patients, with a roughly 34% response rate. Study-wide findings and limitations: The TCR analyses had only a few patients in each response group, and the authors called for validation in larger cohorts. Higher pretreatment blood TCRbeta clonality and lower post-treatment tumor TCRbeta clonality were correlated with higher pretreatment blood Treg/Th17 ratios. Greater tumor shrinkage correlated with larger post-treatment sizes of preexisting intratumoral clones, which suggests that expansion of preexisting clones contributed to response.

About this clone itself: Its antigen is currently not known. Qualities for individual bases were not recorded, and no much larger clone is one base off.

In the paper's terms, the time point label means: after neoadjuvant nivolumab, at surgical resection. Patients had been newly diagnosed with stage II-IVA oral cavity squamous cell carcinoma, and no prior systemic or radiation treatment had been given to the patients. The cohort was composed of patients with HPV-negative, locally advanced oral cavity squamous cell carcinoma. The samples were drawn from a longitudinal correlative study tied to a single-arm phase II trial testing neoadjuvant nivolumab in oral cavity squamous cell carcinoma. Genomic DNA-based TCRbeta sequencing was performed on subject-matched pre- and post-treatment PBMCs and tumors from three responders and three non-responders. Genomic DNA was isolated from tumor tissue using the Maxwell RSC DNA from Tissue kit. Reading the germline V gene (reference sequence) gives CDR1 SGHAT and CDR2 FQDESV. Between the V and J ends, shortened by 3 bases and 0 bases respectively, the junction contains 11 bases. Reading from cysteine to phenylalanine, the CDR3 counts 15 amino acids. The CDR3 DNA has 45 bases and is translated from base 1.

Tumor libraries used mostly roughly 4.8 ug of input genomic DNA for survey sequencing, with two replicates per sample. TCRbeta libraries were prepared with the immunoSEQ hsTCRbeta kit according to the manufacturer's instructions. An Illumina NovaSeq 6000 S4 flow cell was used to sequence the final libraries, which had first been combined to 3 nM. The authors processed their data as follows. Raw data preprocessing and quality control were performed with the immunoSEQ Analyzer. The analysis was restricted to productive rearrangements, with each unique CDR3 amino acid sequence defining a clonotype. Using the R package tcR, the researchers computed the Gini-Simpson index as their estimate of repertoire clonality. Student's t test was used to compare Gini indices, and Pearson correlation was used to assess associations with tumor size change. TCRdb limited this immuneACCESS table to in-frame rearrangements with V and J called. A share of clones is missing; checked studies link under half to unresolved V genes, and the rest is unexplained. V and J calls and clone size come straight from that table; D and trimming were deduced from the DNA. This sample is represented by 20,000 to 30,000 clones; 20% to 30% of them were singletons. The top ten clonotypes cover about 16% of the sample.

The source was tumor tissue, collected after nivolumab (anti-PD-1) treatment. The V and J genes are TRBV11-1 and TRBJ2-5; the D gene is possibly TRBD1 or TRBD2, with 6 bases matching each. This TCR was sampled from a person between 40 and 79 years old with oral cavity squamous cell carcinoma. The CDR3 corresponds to CASSLTGADQETQYF. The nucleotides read TGTGCCAGCAGCTTGACGGGGGCCGACCAAGAGACCCAGTACTTC.